What follows are 20 T cell receptor beta chains derived from one specimen sequenced in a study of blood T cell repertoires in COVID-19. Profiled with immunoSEQ multiplex PCR; TCRdb holds only in-frame clones, not every one. This sample carries around 100,000 clones, over 70% of them seen once, and the ten largest clones take roughly 15%. Sequencing used peripheral blood. The receptors were sampled from a man aged 45-60 years with acute or convalescent COVID-19.

This chain uses TRBV7-9 with TRBJ2-7, with 7 bases aligning to TRBD2. V shed 5 bases and J 5 bases; nucleotides not matched to a gene: 9. The CDR3 loop spans 14 amino acids. Germline V gene data show CDR1 as SEHNR and CDR2 as FQNEAQ (reference sequence). CDR3 protein: CASSLGLVHDEQYF. CDR3 DNA: TGTGCCAGCAGCCTCGGACTAGTTCACGACGAGCAGTACTTC.

The chain joins TRBV7-9 to TRBJ2-1; D gene uncertain. V gave up 5 bases and J gave up 5 bases, with 4 bases separating them. The CDR3 totals 11 residues. Germline CDR1 is SEHNR and CDR2 is FQNEAQ (reference sequence). The CDR3 sequence: CASSRDNEQFF. As DNA, the CDR3 is TGTGCCAGCAGCCGCGACAATGAGCAGTTCTTC.

This chain joins TRBV2 and TRBJ2-2, with TRBD2 matching 9 bases. The germline gives CDR1 SNHLY, CDR2 FYNNEI. With V trimmed by 4 bases and J by 0 bases, 3 bases remained unmatched. The CDR3 is 16 amino acids. The CDR3 spells CASSGASGTNTGELFF. As DNA, the CDR3 is TGTGCCAGCAGTGGGGCTAGCGGGACGAACACCGGGGAGCTGTTTTTT. Full variable domain (rest looked up from reference TRBV2 and TRBJ2-2): EPEVTQTPSHQVTQMGQEVILRCVPISNHLYFYWYRQILGQKVEFLVSFYNNEISEKSEIFDDQFSVERPDGSNFTLKIRSTKLEDSAMYFCASSGASGTNTGELFFGEGSRLTVL.

The chain uses TRBV2 and TRBJ1-3, with TRBD1 as a possible D gene (5 bases). This CDR3 contains 14 residues. Trimming removed 7 bases at V and 0 bases at J, with 10 bases between. Germline values: CDR1 SNHLY, CDR2 FYNNEI. The chain's CDR3 is CASNEGHSGNTIYF. DNA for the CDR3: TGTGCCAGCAATGAGGGGCACTCTGGAAACACCATATATTTT.

The chain recombines TRBV3-1 (or the pseudogene TRBV3-2) with TRBJ2-2; 11 nucleotides line up with TRBD2. CDR3 length equals 17 residues. Trimming removed 4 bases from V and 4 bases from J; junction bases left unmatched: 8. The germline gives CDR1 LGHDT, CDR2 YNNKEL (reference sequence). CDR3 region: CASSRGTSGSFTGELFF. The CDR3 coding sequence is TGTGCCAGCAGCCGGGGAACTAGCGGGAGCTTCACCGGGGAGCTGTTTTTT.

V usage is TRBV7-9 and J usage is TRBJ2-7; D gene unclear. CDR3 length: 13 residues. Germline lookup yields CDR1 SEHNR and CDR2 FQNEAQ (reference sequence). Trimming took off 5 bases at V and 3 bases at J, with 11 bases between the two ends. The CDR3 sequence: CASSRSIDYEQYF. In DNA, the CDR3 is TGTGCCAGCAGCCGGTCTATCGACTACGAGCAGTACTTC.

The CDR3: CASSHDRGSGEQYF. In DNA, the CDR3 is TGTGCCAGCAGTCACGACAGGGGATCGGGGGAGCAGTACTTC. The rearrangement uses TRBV28 and TRBJ2-7, with 8 positions matching TRBD1. The CDR3 runs 14 residues. V shed 5 bases, J shed 7 bases, and the junction held 10 bases outside the gene matches. The germline V gene encodes CDR1 MDHEN and CDR2 SYDVKM.

V usage is TRBV5-1 and J usage is TRBJ2-7, with D possibly being TRBD2 (6 bases). Germline V CDR1 and CDR2: SGHRS, YFSETQ. The CDR3 consists of 18 residues. Trimming shortened V by 2 bases and J by 2 bases, and 23 bases separated the two germline ends. DNA of the CDR3: TGCGCCAGCAGCTTCCCGGGGGAGGACTCGGACCCGACCTACGAGCAGTACTTC. Its protein is CASSFPGEDSDPTYEQYF. The full variable domain, in which reference TRBV5-1 and TRBJ2-7 provide the parts outside the CDR3, is KAGVTQTPRYLIKTRGQQVTLSCSPISGHRSVSWYQQTPGQGLQFLFEYFSETQRNKGNFPGRFSGRQFSNSRSEMNVSTLELGDSALYLCASSFPGEDSDPTYEQYFGPGTRLTVT.

The genes are TRBV24-1 and TRBJ1-4; D remains unclear. The CDR3 contains 15 residues. V was cut by 3 bases and J by 7 bases, with 14 bases left in between. CDR1 KGHDR and CDR2 SFDVKD come from the germline V gene. The CDR3 DNA sequence: TGTGCCACCAGTGATAATGATAAACGGGGTGAAAAACTGTTTTTT. The encoded protein is CATSDNDKRGEKLFF.

The chain uses TRBV15 and TRBJ2-5; D is ambiguous. The V and J ends lost 1 base and 2 bases respectively, with 11 bases between them. The CDR3 runs 15 residues. Germline values: CDR1 LNHNV, CDR2 YYDKDF (reference sequence). CDR3 sequence: CATSRGRGMQETQYF. For the CDR3, the DNA is TGTGCCACCAGCAGAGGGAGAGGAATGCAAGAGACCCAGTACTTC.

The table lists this clone with a count of one. The V gene is TRBV5-5, the J gene TRBJ2-1; TRBD1 is a possible D gene (5 bases). The CDR3 has 13 residues. CDR1 and CDR2 from the germline V gene are SGHKS and YYEKEE (reference sequence). Trimming shortened V by 3 bases and J by 4 bases, and 8 bases separated the two germline ends. The CDR3 sequence: CASSWGVYNEQFF. The CDR3 coding sequence is TGTGCCAGCAGCTGGGGCGTTTACAATGAGCAGTTCTTC.

The chain links TRBV19 to TRBJ1-2; weak D call: TRBD1 (5 bases). CDR1 is LNHDA and CDR2 is SQIVND in the germline V gene (reference sequence). V lost 4 bases and J 8 bases, leaving 23 bases between the germline ends. The CDR3 loop spans 16 amino acids. CDR3 bases: TGTGCCAGTAGTACCGAAACCGGGACTCCGAATAGGGGCTACACCTTC. This translates into CASSTETGTPNRGYTF.

The chain employs TRBV3-1 (or the pseudogene TRBV3-2) and TRBJ2-5; 11 bases align to TRBD1. After removal of 4 bases from V and 2 bases from J, the junction contained 6 bases not matched to a gene. CDR1 is LGHDT, CDR2 YNNKEL, per germline (reference sequence). The CDR3 loop spans 16 amino acids. The CDR3 region has the DNA TGTGCCAGCAGCCTCCGGGACAGGGGGTTTCAAGAGACCCAGTACTTC. This encodes CASSLRDRGFQETQYF.

The chain has TRBV28 and TRBJ1-1; tentative D call: TRBD1 (6 bases). The CDR3 has 17 amino acids. CDR1 is MDHEN and CDR2 is SYDVKM in the germline V gene. The V gene lost 3 bases and the J gene lost 3 bases, with 20 bases spanning the gap. CDR3 sequence (DNA): TGTGCCAGCAGTTTCCCGGAAGGGGCGCAGGGGTACACTGAAGCTTTCTTT. This encodes CASSFPEGAQGYTEAFF.

The CDR3 loop is CASSLIWLAGFYEQFF. CDR3 sequence (DNA): TGTGCCAGCAGCTTGATTTGGCTAGCGGGATTCTATGAGCAGTTCTTC. This chain joins TRBV5-6 and TRBJ2-1; TRBD2 aligns across 9 bases. Per the germline V gene, CDR1 is SGHDT and CDR2 is YYEEEE. The CDR3 runs to 16 residues. Trimming at V came to 1 base and at J to 8 bases, leaving 10 bases not matched to a gene.

This clone was seen just once. The V call is TRBV6-5, the J call TRBJ1-4; D may be TRBD1 (6 bases). The CDR3 covers 14 residues. V gave up 10 bases and J gave up 6 bases, with 18 bases separating them. Per germline, CDR1 MNHEY and CDR2 SVGAGI. Here the CDR3 DNA reads TGTGCCACCCGGGACACCCCTCCTCATGAAAAACTGTTTTTT. Protein sequence: CATRDTPPHEKLFF.

The CDR3 spells CASSDRGSYNSPLHF. The CDR3 nucleotides are TGTGCCAGCAGTGACAGGGGCTCCTATAATTCACCCCTCCACTTT. This chain joins TRBV2 and TRBJ1-6; a weak D match, TRBD1 (6 bases). CDR1 and CDR2 (germline): SNHLY, FYNNEI. Trimming removed 3 bases at V and 0 bases at J, with 6 bases between. There are 15 residues in the CDR3.

This chain joins TRBV2 and TRBJ2-2; D may be TRBD2 (6 bases). Germline CDR1 reads SNHLY; CDR2 reads FYNNEI. CDR3 length: 14 residues. The V end lost 7 bases, the J end lost 7 bases, and 16 bases lay between the germline ends. The CDR3 DNA reads as TGTGCCAGCAAATCTTTCGGGGGAGGCGGGGAGCTGTTTTTT. Translating it yields CASKSFGGGGELFF.

The chain recombines TRBV19 with TRBJ2-7; 9 nucleotides line up with TRBD1. This CDR3 is built from 15 residues. V shed 3 bases, J shed 3 bases, and the junction held 6 bases outside the gene matches. CDR1 and CDR2 from the germline V gene are LNHDA and SQIVND (reference sequence). CDR3 DNA: TGTGCCAGTAGTATCCTCCGGGACAGGGTCTACGAGCAGTACTTC. It specifies CASSILRDRVYEQYF.

The chain combines TRBV7-9 with TRBJ2-5; 14 positions agree with TRBD2. This CDR3 is built from 16 residues. V shed 2 bases and J 13 bases; nucleotides not matched to a gene: 12. CDR1 and CDR2 from the germline V gene are SEHNR and FQNEAQ (reference sequence). CDR3 sequence: CASSLSGLAGGSPWYF. CDR3 sequence (DNA): TGTGCCAGCAGCTTAAGTGGACTAGCGGGAGGTTCCCCCTGGTACTTC.